The clone carrying this TCR beta chain came up a few times. The antigen remains undetermined. This sample was included in a study of Graves' ophthalmopathy and Graves' hyperthyroidism. Across the study: Peripheral blood was gathered at the point of initial diagnosis, before any treatment started.

Germline CDR1 is LNHNV and CDR2 is YYDKDF (reference sequence). V lost 3 bases, J lost 4 bases, and 9 bases stayed unmatched. This CDR3 has 16 residues. Each donor who had ophthalmopathy showed moderate-to-severe activity, a CAS of ≥3, a NOSPECS of ≥4, and a duration under 3 months. Scientists amplified the TCR beta CDR3 regions from RNA transcripts. HTBI primers were employed in first-round RT-PCR, then a second-round multiplex PCR followed. One entry per CDR3 protein, called by TCRdb with MiXCR from the multiplex PCR reads. The table lists 240,000 or so distinct CDR3 sequences, about 46% of them singletons. Study conclusions and caveats: Among expanded thyroid clonotypes above 0.001 frequency, most also occurred in blood. The model achieved approximately 71% sensitivity and around 78% specificity for ophthalmopathy progression.

V usage is TRBV15 and J usage is TRBJ2-7; 10 bases fit TRBD2. The sequenced material came from peripheral blood. This sequence originates from an adult man with Graves' ophthalmopathy. In DNA, the CDR3 is TGTGCCACCAGCAGCCCCGTAGCGGGGGGCAGATACGAGCAGTACTTC. Protein: CATSSPVAGGRYEQYF.